This record covers a single T cell receptor beta chain. In the source study's methods: Amplification with reference gene primers provided the estimates of nucleated cell counts. Produced via immunoSEQ multiplex PCR; TCRdb's table is partial and in-frame only. For V, J and clone size, that table is used; D and trimming come from the DNA. Of 270,000 or so clones listed, roughly 85% are singletons. Germline lookup yields CDR1 MNHEY and CDR2 SVGAGI. With 0 bases removed from V and 1 base from J, the gap between germline ends came to 12 bases. This CDR3 comprises 16 residues. The entry originates in a study of blood T cell repertoires in COVID-19. Turning to the study itself: The United States, Italy and Spain were the sources of the acute and convalescent COVID-19 samples. T cells, B-cell-depleted T cells, or PBMCs provided the cDNA or gDNA that served as material.

The chain recombines TRBV6-5 with TRBJ2-5; a possible D gene is TRBD1 (6 bases). The specimen was peripheral blood. The clonotype comes from a woman aged 18-29 years with acute or convalescent COVID-19. CDR3 loop: CASSYSWAQGQETQYF. CDR3 DNA: TGTGCCAGCAGTTACTCGTGGGCACAGGGCCAAGAGACCCAGTACTTC.